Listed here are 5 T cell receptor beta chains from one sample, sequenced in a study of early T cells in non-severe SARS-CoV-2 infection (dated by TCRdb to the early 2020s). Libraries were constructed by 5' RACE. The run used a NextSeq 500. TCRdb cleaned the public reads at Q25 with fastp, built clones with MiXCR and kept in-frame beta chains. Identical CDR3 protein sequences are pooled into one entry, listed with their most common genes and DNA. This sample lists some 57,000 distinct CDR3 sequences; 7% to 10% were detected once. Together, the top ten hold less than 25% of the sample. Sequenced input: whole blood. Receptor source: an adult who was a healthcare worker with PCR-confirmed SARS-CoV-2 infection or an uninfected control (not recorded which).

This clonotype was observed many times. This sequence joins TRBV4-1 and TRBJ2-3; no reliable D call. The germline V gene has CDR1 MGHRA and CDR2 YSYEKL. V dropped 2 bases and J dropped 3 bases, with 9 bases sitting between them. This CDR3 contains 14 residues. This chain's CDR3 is CASSQTWVTDTQYF. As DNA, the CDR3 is TGCGCCAGCAGCCAAACTTGGGTGACAGATACGCAGTATTTT.

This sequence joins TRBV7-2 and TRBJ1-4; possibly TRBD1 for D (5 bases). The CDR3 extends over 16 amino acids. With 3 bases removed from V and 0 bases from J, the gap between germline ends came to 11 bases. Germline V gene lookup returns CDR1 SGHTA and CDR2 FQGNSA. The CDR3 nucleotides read TGTGCCAGCAGCTTGGGACTGACAGCAACTAATGAAAAACTGTTTTTT. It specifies CASSLGLTATNEKLFF.

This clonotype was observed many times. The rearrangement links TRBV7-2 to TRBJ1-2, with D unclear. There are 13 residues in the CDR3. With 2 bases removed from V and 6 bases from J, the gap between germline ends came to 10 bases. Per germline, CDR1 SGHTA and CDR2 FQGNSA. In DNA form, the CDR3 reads TGTGCCAGCAGCTTAAGGGTGATGGATGGCTACACCTTC. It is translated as CASSLRVMDGYTF.

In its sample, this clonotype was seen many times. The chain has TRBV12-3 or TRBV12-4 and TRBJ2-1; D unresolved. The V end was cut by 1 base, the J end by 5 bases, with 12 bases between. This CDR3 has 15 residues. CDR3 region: CASSLGSRTDNEQFF. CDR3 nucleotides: TGTGCCAGCAGTTTAGGCTCTAGAACAGACAATGAGCAGTTCTTC.

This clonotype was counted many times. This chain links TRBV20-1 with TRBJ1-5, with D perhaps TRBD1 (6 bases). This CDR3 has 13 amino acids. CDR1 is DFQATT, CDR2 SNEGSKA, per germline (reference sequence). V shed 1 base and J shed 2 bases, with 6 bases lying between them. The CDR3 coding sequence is TGCAGTGCTAGAGGACAGGGCAATCAGCCCCAGCATTTT. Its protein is CSARGQGNQPQHF.